Below are 12 T cell receptor beta chains sequenced from a single sample in a study of blood T cells in healthy people across ages. The use of a sample-barcoded 5' primer and a J-beta primer mix characterized a second PCR of roughly 6 to 12 cycles. One entry per CDR3 protein, called by TCRdb with MiXCR from the 5' RACE reads. This table has 750,000 to 850,000 distinct CDR3 sequences, roughly 25% appearing once. The same data also went into a second study, on T cells of mothers and their children.

Sequencing was performed on blood. All receptors come from a boy under 18 in good health.

This clonotype was detected only a few times. The junction and the germline gene differ at one end; a read error may be behind it. The V and J genes are TRBV29-1 and TRBJ1-2; D remains ambiguous. The CDR3 has 9 amino acids. Germline CDR1 reads SQVTM; CDR2 reads ANQGSEA. This CDR3 reads CSVEGRPTF. CDR3 coding DNA: TGCAGCGTCGAAGGACGGCCTACTTTC. The full variable domain, with the rest looked up from reference TRBV29-1 and TRBJ1-2, is SAVISQKPSRDICQRGTSLTIQCQVDSQVTMMFWYRQQPGQSLTLIATANQGSEATYESGFVIDKFPISRPNLTFSTLTVSNMSPEDSSIYLCSVEGRPTFGSGTRLTVV.

In DNA, the CDR3 is TGTGCCAGTTCTCCGGGGACTTGGGAGCAGTTCTTC. This translates into CASSPGTWEQFF. This chain uses TRBV19 with TRBJ2-1, with D possibly matching TRBD2 (6 bases). In germline, CDR1 is LNHDA, CDR2 SQIVND (reference sequence). V gave up 8 bases and J gave up 10 bases, with 15 bases separating them. The CDR3 is 12 amino acids.

This chain joins TRBV29-1 and TRBJ2-3; D gene uncertain. The ends were cut back, 4 bases at V and 4 bases at J, with 6 bases in the middle. The CDR3 runs 11 residues. The V gene's germline CDR1 is SQVTM and CDR2 ANQGSEA. The CDR3 sequence: CSVARPDTQYF. The CDR3 DNA reads TGCAGCGTTGCACGCCCAGATACGCAGTATTTT.

The chain joins TRBV20-1 to TRBJ2-5; D is ambiguous. The J call may be in error: the DNA end matches TRBJ2-1 better. Germline values: CDR1 DFQATT, CDR2 SNEGSKA (reference sequence). CDR3 length equals 12 residues. Here the CDR3 reads CSASSPRVEQFF. The CDR3 coding sequence is TGCAGTGCTAGCTCCCCCCGGGTTGAGCAGTTCTTC.

In nucleotides, the CDR3 is TGTGCCAGCAGCACGGACCTGATGAACACTGAAGCTTTCTTT. It specifies CASSTDLMNTEAFF. This chain connects TRBV9 to TRBJ1-1, with unresolved D. Trimming took 4 bases from V and 0 from J, leaving 10 bases between them. Germline-derived CDR1 and CDR2 are SGDLS and YYNGEE. CDR3 length: 14 amino acids.

This clonotype was observed a few times. The genes are TRBV12-3 or TRBV12-4 and TRBJ2-5; possible D gene TRBD2, 6 bases. There are 15 residues in the CDR3. The germline V and J ends were trimmed by 6 bases and 3 bases, with 17 bases remaining between them. The CDR3 sequence: CASREIPGGEETQYF. DNA of the CDR3: TGTGCCAGCAGGGAAATCCCCGGGGGAGAAGAGACCCAGTACTTC.

This clonotype was found once. CDR3 in amino acids: CAGGGHIQYF. The DNA of the CDR3 is TGTGCCGGTGGGGGGCACATTCAGTACTTC. The gene calls are TRBV6-7 and TRBJ2-4; D tentatively reads TRBD1 or TRBD2 (6 bases each). TRBV6-7 is an ORF; its function is uncertain. The CDR3 has 10 amino acids. V lost 11 bases to trimming and J lost 8 bases, with 10 bases between them.

The chain recombines TRBV6-2 or TRBV6-3 with TRBJ2-5; tentatively, D is TRBD1 (5 bases). With 0 bases removed from V and 3 bases from J, the gap between germline ends came to 11 bases. The CDR3 runs to 15 residues. Germline loops: CDR1 MNHEY, CDR2 SVGEGT. In DNA, the CDR3 is TGTGCCAGCAGTTACTCTCGACAGATGAAAGAGACCCAGTACTTC. This encodes CASSYSRQMKETQYF.

CDR3 nucleotide sequence: TGTGCCTGCAAGGAGGGGGTTAATGAAAAACTGTTTTTT. It encodes CACKEGVNEKLFF. The J gene is TRBJ1-4, the V gene TRBV28; weak D call: TRBD1 (6 bases). The CDR3 sequence is 13 residues long. CDR1 and CDR2 from the germline V gene are MDHEN and SYDVKM. V shed 11 bases and J shed 4 bases, with 14 bases lying between them.

A few counts support this clonotype. The chain couples TRBV20-1 to TRBJ2-5; the match to TRBD2 covers 11 bases. CDR1 and CDR2 from the germline V gene are DFQATT and SNEGSKA (reference sequence). The trim removed 2 bases at V and 3 bases at J, leaving 2 bases unmatched. The CDR3 loop spans 14 amino acids. This CDR3 is CSARTTSGEETQYF. CDR3 DNA: TGCAGTGCTAGAACGACTAGCGGGGAAGAGACCCAGTACTTC.

The chain couples TRBV4-3 to TRBJ1-2, with D tentatively TRBD1 (5 bases). V was clipped by 2 bases and J by 4 bases, with 14 bases between them. CDR3 size: 15 residues. Germline CDR1 and CDR2: LGHNA and YSLEER. CDR3 bases: TGCGCCAGCAGCCAAAAAGGGCCGGGGACCTATGGCTACACCTTC. It yields the protein CASSQKGPGTYGYTF.

This clonotype was seen only a few times. This chain joins TRBV30 and TRBJ1-1, with D possibly matching TRBD1 (5 bases). Trimming cost V 3 bases and J 4 bases, with 15 bases left between them. The germline V gene has CDR1 GTSNPN and CDR2 SVGIG (reference sequence). This CDR3 comprises 14 residues. CDR3: CAWSPGTGPTEAFF. CDR3 coding DNA: TGTGCCTGGAGCCCGGGGACTGGCCCCACTGAAGCTTTCTTT. The full variable domain, its missing parts supplied by reference TRBV30 and TRBJ1-1, is SQTIHQWPATLVQPVGSPLSLECTVEGTSNPNLYWYRQAAGRGLQLLFYSVGIGQISSEVPQNLSASRPQDRQFILSSKKLLLSDSGFYLCAWSPGTGPTEAFFGQGTRLTVV.